These 15 T cell receptor beta chains were sequenced from one sample in a study of blood T cell repertoires in COVID-19. Profiled with immunoSEQ multiplex PCR; TCRdb holds only in-frame clones, not every one. The table has about 56,000 clones, 75% to 90% seen once. Sequencing was done on a sample of peripheral blood. The receptors were sampled from a woman aged 55-75 years with COVID-19, enrolled during active disease.

The rearrangement links TRBV10-3 to TRBJ2-1, with 8 bases fitting TRBD2. CDR1 ENHRY and CDR2 SYGVKD come from the germline V gene. Trimming removed 8 bases from V and 4 bases from J; junction bases left unmatched: 7. CDR3 length: 14 residues. The CDR3 DNA follows: TGTGCCATCTCCTATTTAGCGGGGTACAATGAGCAGTTCTTC. Its translation is CAISYLAGYNEQFF.

This rearrangement joins TRBV27 to TRBJ2-7, with 9 bases identical to TRBD2. V gave up 5 bases and J gave up 3 bases; unmatched junction bases: 8. CDR1 is MNHEY, CDR2 SMNVEV, per germline (reference sequence). The CDR3 has 15 residues. The CDR3 DNA is TGTGCCAGCAGTCCGGCGGGAGGGCCCTACTACGAGCAGTACTTC. Translating it yields CASSPAGGPYYEQYF.

The rearrangement joins TRBV9 to TRBJ1-3, with 7 positions matching TRBD1. Germline V gives CDR1 SGDLS, CDR2 YYNGEE. The CDR3 is 16 amino acids. J lost 4 bases, V lost 0 bases, and 7 bases had no gene match. In DNA form, the CDR3 reads TGTGCCAGCAGCGTAGCGGCCGGGACAGCGGGAAACACCATATATTTT. It is translated as CASSVAAGTAGNTIYF.

This chain uses TRBV5-4 with TRBJ2-1, with D hard to call. V was cut by 0 bases and J by 9 bases, with 13 bases left in between. This CDR3 region has 14 residues. Germline V CDR1 and CDR2: SGHNT, YYREEE (reference sequence). The CDR3 DNA follows: TGTGCCAGCAGCTTGGGAGCCGCTACCTCTGAGCAGTTCTTC. Its protein product is CASSLGAATSEQFF.

This clone has only one observation. This chain joins TRBV4-3 and TRBJ2-1, with D unclear. CDR1 and CDR2 from the germline V gene are LGHNA and YSLEER. Trimming cost V 2 bases and J 5 bases, with 4 bases left between them. The CDR3 is made up of 12 amino acids. The CDR3 bases are TGCGCCAGCAGCCAACTACACAATGAGCAGTTCTTC. As protein: CASSQLHNEQFF.

This clone was counted once. The genes are TRBV4-1 and TRBJ2-1; the match to TRBD2 covers 11 bases. This CDR3 comprises 15 residues. Per germline, CDR1 MGHRA and CDR2 YSYEKL. After removal of 3 bases from V and 8 bases from J, the junction contained 6 bases not matched to a gene. The CDR3: CASSQFSGRADEQFF. The DNA for the CDR3 is TGCGCCAGCAGCCAGTTTAGCGGGAGGGCCGATGAGCAGTTCTTC.

The V gene is TRBV6-5, the J gene TRBJ1-6; the D is unclear. CDR1 is MNHEY and CDR2 is SVGAGI in the germline V gene. The CDR3 totals 14 residues. V was pared by 6 bases and J by 5 bases, with 11 bases between. This CDR3 is CASSPDGDNSPLHF. The CDR3 region has the DNA TGTGCCAGCAGCCCAGACGGGGATAATTCACCCCTCCACTTT.

The rearrangement joins TRBV3-1 (or the pseudogene TRBV3-2) to TRBJ2-6; possibly TRBD1 for D (5 bases). Looked up from germline, CDR1 is LGHDT and CDR2 is YNNKEL (reference sequence). The CDR3 has 21 amino acids. Trimming removed 4 bases from V and 0 bases from J, with 25 bases in between. This CDR3 is CASSPPLGSSQVYSGANVLTF. CDR3 coding DNA: TGTGCCAGCAGCCCGCCCCTCGGGTCTTCACAGGTATACTCTGGGGCCAACGTCCTGACTTTC.

The rearrangement links TRBV19 to TRBJ1-5, with D tentatively TRBD1 (6 bases). The CDR3 has 14 residues. CDR1 is LNHDA, CDR2 SQIVND, per germline (reference sequence). V shed 5 bases and J shed 7 bases, with 15 bases lying between them. The CDR3 spells CASSPGWGPQPQHF. CDR3 coding DNA: TGTGCCAGTAGTCCCGGGTGGGGGCCCCAGCCCCAGCATTTT.

The chain combines TRBV6-6 with TRBJ2-3, with 7 bases fitting TRBD2. In germline, CDR1 is MNHNY, CDR2 SVGAGI (reference sequence). CDR3 length equals 15 residues. The J segment lost 1 base and the V segment lost 2 bases, leaving 3 bases of the junction unmatched. CDR3 protein: CASSYGSGGTDTQYF. Here the CDR3 DNA reads TGTGCCAGCAGTTACGGAAGCGGGGGCACAGATACGCAGTATTTT.

This clone appeared a single time. This sequence joins TRBV2 and TRBJ2-7, with 10 positions matching TRBD1. CDR1 SNHLY and CDR2 FYNNEI come from the germline V gene. The CDR3 is made up of 15 amino acids. After removal of 7 bases from V and 0 bases from J, the junction contained 6 bases not matched to a gene. The CDR3 nucleotides read TGTGCCAGCACCCGGGACAGGGGATTCTCCTACGAGCAGTACTTC. It yields the protein CASTRDRGFSYEQYF.

The chain uses TRBV6-5 and TRBJ2-7, with a weak D call TRBD1 (7 bases). The CDR3 extends over 14 amino acids. The germline CDR1 and CDR2 sequences are MNHEY and SVGAGI. V dropped 10 bases and J dropped 0 bases, with 16 bases sitting between them. CDR3 bases: TGTGCCACCTCTGCGGGACAGATCTCCTACGAGCAGTACTTC. Translated, it gives CATSAGQISYEQYF.

The rearrangement joins TRBV19 to TRBJ1-1; TRBD1 agrees at 8 bases. This CDR3 contains 15 residues. The junction had 11 bases not matched to a gene; V was cut back by 5 bases and J by 6 bases. The germline V gene has CDR1 LNHDA and CDR2 SQIVND (reference sequence). As DNA, the CDR3 is TGTGCCAGTAGTGCTCGCCACAGGGGGGCGGCTGAAGCTTTCTTT. Its translation is CASSARHRGAAEAFF.

This sequence joins TRBV28 and TRBJ1-5; 9 bases align to TRBD1. The germline V gene encodes CDR1 MDHEN and CDR2 SYDVKM. The CDR3 sequence is 16 residues long. Trimming at V came to 7 bases and at J to 2 bases, leaving 9 bases not matched to a gene. CDR3 region: CASNPPGTGRNQPQHF. CDR3 DNA: TGTGCCAGCAACCCCCCCGGGACAGGGCGCAATCAGCCCCAGCATTTT.

V gene TRBV29-1 combines with J gene TRBJ2-7; no clear D gene. This CDR3 spans 12 amino acids. The V gene lost 3 bases and the J gene lost 2 bases, with 8 bases spanning the gap. Germline CDR1 SQVTM, CDR2 ANQGSEA. This CDR3 is CSVDLGPYEQYF. The CDR3 region has the DNA TGCAGCGTTGATCTAGGTCCCTACGAGCAGTACTTC.